The present entry profiles one TCR beta chain with its context. Its antigen is unidentified. The read comes to an end 3 residues before the CDR3 does, leaving the germline J gene to fill in the end. Dot-blot hybridization genotyped cervical HPV amplified with MY09/MY11 PCR. Profiled with immunoSEQ multiplex PCR; TCRdb holds only in-frame clones, not every one. The table for this sample gives 45,000 to 55,000 clones. There are 15 residues in the CDR3. Germline-derived CDR1 and CDR2 are DFQATT and SNEGSKA (reference sequence). V lost 0 bases and J 4 bases, leaving 13 bases between the germline ends. This sample is drawn from a study of T cells in women clearing cervical HPV infection. Study background: With HLA typing for only a few women, HLA confounding remains possible.

General study points: A classifier using richness and V gene abundances reached an AUC of around 0.81.

This chain connects TRBV20-1 to TRBJ2-1; D perhaps matches TRBD1 (6 bases). Sequencing was performed on blood buffy coat. This TCR derives from a woman aged 18 to 75 with a cervical HPV16 infection that either progressed to CIN3+ or cleared (not recorded which). CDR3 DNA (partial): TGCAGTGCTAGAGATTCTAGGACAGCTTACAATGAG. Amino acid sequence: CSARDSRTAYNE. The full CDR3 is CSARDSRTAYNEQFF.